This T cell receptor (beta chain) originates from a study of T-cell memory formation after mild COVID-19. General study results and limits: Shrinking CD4+ clones resided mostly in CM and EM, and CD8+ ones in EMRA. Day 15 to 85 contracting clones showed balanced CD4/CD8; day 15 to 37 expanders favored CD4+. Unconfirmed was the SARS-CoV-2 specificity of second-wave clones that peaked on day 37.

A 5'RACE reaction primed in the constant segment made cDNA libraries of TCR alpha and TCR beta, and these carried sample barcodes and UMIs. TCRdb redid the calling of the 5' RACE reads with MiXCR, one entry per CDR3 protein. The sample holds about 400,000 distinct CDR3 sequences, roughly 18% seen once. This CDR3 has 15 residues. Losses at the gene ends were 4 bases for V and 1 base for J; bases not matched to a gene: 5. The germline V gene has CDR1 LGHDT and CDR2 YNNKEL (reference sequence). For this clonotype: Its antigen remains unidentified.

What was sequenced was PBMCs or a T cell subset sorted from them (not recorded which). This sequence originates from a man younger than 35 who had mild COVID-19 (a few samples of this study predate the infection). Cell type and time point are not known. The V and J genes are TRBV3-1 and TRBJ2-3, with 7 positions matching TRBD2. This CDR3 is CASSRRAGRTDTQYF. DNA for the CDR3: TGTGCCAGCAGCCGCCGAGCGGGGCGCACAGATACGCAGTATTTT.